The present T cell receptor (beta chain) was sequenced within a study of T cell changes during pregnancy in multiple sclerosis. TCRdb's copy holds only in-frame clones and misses some; the assay was immunoSEQ multiplex PCR. The sample lists 76,000 or so clones, around 95% seen once, with around 0.75% in the top ten. V dropped 0 bases and J dropped 0 bases, with 15 bases sitting between them. The CDR3 runs to 18 residues. CDR1 and CDR2 from the germline V gene are KGHSH and LQKENI. This clonotype was obtained from a female donor in good health, enrolled as a control in a pregnancy study. This sequence joins TRBV18 and TRBJ1-3; D gene unclear. The sample was peripheral blood, taken in the second trimester of pregnancy. CDR3 region: CASSPPNRQTSSGNTIYF. The CDR3 DNA reads as TGTGCCAGCTCACCACCTAACAGACAAACGAGCTCTGGAAACACCATATATTTT.